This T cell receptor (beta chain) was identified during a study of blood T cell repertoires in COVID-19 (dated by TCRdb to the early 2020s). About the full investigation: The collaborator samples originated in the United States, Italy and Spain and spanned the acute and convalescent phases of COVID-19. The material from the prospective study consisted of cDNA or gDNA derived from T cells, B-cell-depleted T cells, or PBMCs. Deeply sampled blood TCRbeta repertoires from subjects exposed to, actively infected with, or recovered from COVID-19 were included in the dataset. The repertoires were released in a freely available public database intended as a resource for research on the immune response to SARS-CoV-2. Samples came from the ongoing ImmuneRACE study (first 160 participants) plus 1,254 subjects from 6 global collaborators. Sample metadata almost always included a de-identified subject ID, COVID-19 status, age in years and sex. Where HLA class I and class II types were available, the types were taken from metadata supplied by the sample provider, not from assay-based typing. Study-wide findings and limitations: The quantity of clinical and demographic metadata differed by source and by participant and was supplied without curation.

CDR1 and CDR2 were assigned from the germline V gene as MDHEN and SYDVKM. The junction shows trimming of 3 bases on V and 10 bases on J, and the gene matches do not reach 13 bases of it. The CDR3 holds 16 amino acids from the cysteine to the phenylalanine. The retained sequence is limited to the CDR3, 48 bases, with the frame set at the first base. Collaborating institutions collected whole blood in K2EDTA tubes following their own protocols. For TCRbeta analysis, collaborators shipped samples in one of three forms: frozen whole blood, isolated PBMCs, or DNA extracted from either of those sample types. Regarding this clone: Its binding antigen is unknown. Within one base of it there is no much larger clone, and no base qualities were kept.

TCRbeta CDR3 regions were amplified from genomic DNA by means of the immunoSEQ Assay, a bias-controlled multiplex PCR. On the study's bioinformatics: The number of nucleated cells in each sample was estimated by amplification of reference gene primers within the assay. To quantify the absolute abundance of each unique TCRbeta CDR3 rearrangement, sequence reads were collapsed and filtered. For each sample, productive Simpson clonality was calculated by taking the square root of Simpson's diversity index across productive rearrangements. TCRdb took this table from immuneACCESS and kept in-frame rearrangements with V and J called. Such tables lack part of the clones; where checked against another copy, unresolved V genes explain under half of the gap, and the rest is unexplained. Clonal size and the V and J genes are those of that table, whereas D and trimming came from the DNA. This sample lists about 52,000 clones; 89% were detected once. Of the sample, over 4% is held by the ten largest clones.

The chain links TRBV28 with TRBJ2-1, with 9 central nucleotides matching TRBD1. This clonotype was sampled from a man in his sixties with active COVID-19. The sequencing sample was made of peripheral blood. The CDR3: CASSFPGGTGLFEQFF. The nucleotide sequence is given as TGTGCCAGCAGTTTCCCCGGTGGGACAGGGCTTTTCGAGCAGTTCTTC.